The 18 T cell receptor beta chains below all came from one sample that was sequenced in a study of cytomegalovirus exposure and HLA in healthy donors. The PCR ran on 60 Vbeta and 13 Jbeta primers. The assay was immunoSEQ multiplex PCR, and TCRdb's table has in-frame clones only and misses some. The repertoire holds around 140,000 clones, with roughly 79% as singletons. The sequenced sample was PBMCs. The source of these receptors is a male donor in good health and CMV-seronegative.

The rearrangement uses TRBV5-1 and TRBJ1-2; 10 bases are shared with TRBD1. Germline assignment: CDR1 SGHRS and CDR2 YFSETQ. Germline trimming cut 0 bases from V and 6 bases from J; bases unmatched to any gene: 2. The length of the CDR3 is 14 residues. CDR3 in amino acids: CASSLVGQGNGYTF. Here the CDR3 DNA reads TGCGCCAGCAGCTTGGTGGGACAGGGGAATGGCTACACCTTC.

The chain is built from TRBV6-1 and TRBJ2-7; 9 bases match TRBD1. The CDR3 has 16 amino acids. Germline assignment: CDR1 MNHNS and CDR2 SASEGT. Germline trimming cut 1 base from V and 2 bases from J; bases unmatched to any gene: 6. CDR3 DNA: TGTGCCAGCAGTGAAGAGGGGGGACAGGGCGCCTACGAGCAGTACTTC. Translation: CASSEEGGQGAYEQYF.

This clone showed up just a few times. The rearrangement links TRBV11-2 to TRBJ1-1; no definite D call. Between the trimmed V and J ends, which lost 10 bases and 1 base, there was a span of 13 bases. CDR3 size: 13 residues. Looked up from germline, CDR1 is SGHAT and CDR2 is FQNNGV. This chain's CDR3 is CATSQLSNTEAFF. As DNA, the CDR3 is TGTGCCACCTCCCAGTTATCGAACACTGAAGCTTTCTTT.

This clone has a handful of counts. This chain joins TRBV10-3 and TRBJ2-3; 7 bases are a match to TRBD1. This CDR3 is 14 amino acids long. Germline lookup yields CDR1 ENHRY and CDR2 SYGVKD. V was clipped by 8 bases and J by 2 bases; unmatched bases: 7. The CDR3 DNA reads TGTGCCATCTCCTCGGGACAGATCACAGATACGCAGTATTTT. It specifies CAISSGQITDTQYF.

The chain uses TRBV27 and TRBJ2-7; 9 bases match TRBD1. Germline V lookup: CDR1 MNHEY, CDR2 SMNVEV (reference sequence). J was trimmed by 3 bases and V by 2 bases; bases with no gene match: 5. The CDR3 sequence is 15 residues long. The CDR3 nucleotides are TGTGCCAGCAGTTTAGCCGGGACAGGGATCTACGAGCAGTACTTC. Its protein product is CASSLAGTGIYEQYF.

This clone has just one count. The gene calls are TRBV2 and TRBJ1-2; 9 bases map to TRBD1. The CDR3 extends over 15 amino acids. V was clipped by 2 bases and J by 2 bases; unmatched bases: 3. Germline-derived CDR1 and CDR2 are SNHLY and FYNNEI. DNA for the CDR3: TGTGCCAGCAGTGAATTTGGGACAGGGAACTATGGCTACACCTTC. Translating it yields CASSEFGTGNYGYTF.

This chain connects TRBV9 to TRBJ2-2; D gene unclear. Germline CDR1 is SGDLS and CDR2 is YYNGEE. The CDR3 extends over 16 amino acids. The V end was cut by 1 base, the J end by 0 bases, with 10 bases between. The DNA of the CDR3 is TGTGCCAGCAGCGTATCCCCAGGCCCGAACACCGGGGAGCTGTTTTTT. Encoded protein: CASSVSPGPNTGELFF.

The rearrangement uses TRBV4-1 and TRBJ2-7; the D gene is possibly TRBD2 (6 bases). Germline assignment: CDR1 MGHRA and CDR2 YSYEKL. V lost 4 bases and J lost 0, with 7 bases in between. The CDR3 totals 13 residues. The CDR3 protein is CASSPGGSYEQYF. CDR3 DNA sequence: TGCGCCAGCAGCCCCGGGGGCTCCTACGAGCAGTACTTC.

This clone was counted once. The V call is TRBV4-1, the J call TRBJ2-5, with D perhaps TRBD1 (8 bases). The better agreement between TRBJ2-7 and the DNA end casts doubt on the J call. CDR3 size: 15 residues. The V gene's germline CDR1 is MGHRA and CDR2 YSYEKL. The CDR3 coding sequence is TGCGCCAGCAGCCAAGGCCCACAGGGGGGGAACGAGCAGTACTTC. This encodes CASSQGPQGGNEQYF.

The chain is built from TRBV5-4 and TRBJ1-2; 7 bases line up with TRBD1. V was pared by 10 bases and J by 4 bases, with 7 bases of the junction left unmatched. Per germline, CDR1 SGHNT and CDR2 YYREEE (reference sequence). The CDR3 sequence is 12 residues long. The CDR3, as DNA: TGTGCCTCCCGGGACAGCCGCTATGGCTACACCTTC. Its translation is CASRDSRYGYTF.

This rearrangement joins TRBV2 to TRBJ1-2; TRBD1 aligns across 7 bases. Per the germline V gene, CDR1 is SNHLY and CDR2 is FYNNEI. V shed 8 bases and J 4 bases; nucleotides not matched to a gene: 1. There are 11 residues in the CDR3. CDR3 residues: CASGTAYGYTF. CDR3 sequence (DNA): TGTGCCAGCGGGACAGCCTATGGCTACACCTTC.

This clone appeared once. This chain joins TRBV7-2 and TRBJ2-1; TRBD2 might be the D (5 bases). The CDR3 is 13 residues long. Germline V gene sequence: CDR1 SGHTA, CDR2 FQGNSA. Trimming pared 6 bases from V and 3 bases from J, leaving 9 bases between. The DNA of the CDR3 is TGTGCCAGCAGAGGAGGAGACTACAATGAGCAGTTCTTC. Translated, it gives CASRGGDYNEQFF.

The chain is built from TRBV5-6 and TRBJ2-5; D is unresolved. Trimming shortened V by 0 bases and J by 3 bases, and 9 bases separated the two germline ends. The CDR3 sequence is 14 residues long. The V gene's germline CDR1 is SGHDT and CDR2 YYEEEE. CDR3 loop: CASSLVFREETQYF. The DNA of the CDR3 is TGTGCCAGCAGCTTGGTGTTTCGGGAAGAGACCCAGTACTTC.

The sample holds one count of this clone. The chain has TRBV18 and TRBJ1-5; D is perhaps TRBD1 (6 bases). Trimming removed 0 bases at V and 10 bases at J, with 16 bases between. From germline, CDR1 is KGHSH and CDR2 LQKENI. The CDR3 has 15 residues. The CDR3 DNA reads as TGTGCCAGCTCACCACCGGGGGGGCCAGGGGCTCCCCAGCATTTT. The encoded protein is CASSPPGGPGAPQHF.

V gene TRBV7-8 combines with J gene TRBJ1-2, with 8 positions matching TRBD1. The germline V gene encodes CDR1 SGHVS and CDR2 FQNEAQ. V lost 5 bases, J lost 5 bases, and 4 bases stayed unmatched. The CDR3 spans 13 residues. The CDR3 nucleotides are TGTGCCAGCAGCGAGACAGGGGTGTATGGCTACACCTTC. It is translated as CASSETGVYGYTF.

This clone was observed a handful of times. The chain links TRBV14 to TRBJ1-1, with D unclear. The V gene's germline CDR1 is SGHDN and CDR2 FVKESK. Trimming shortened V by 5 bases and J by 1 base, and 8 bases separated the two germline ends. The CDR3 sequence is 13 residues long. This CDR3 is CASSSQRNTEAFF. CDR3 nucleotides: TGTGCCAGCAGCTCACAGAGGAACACTGAAGCTTTCTTT.

The rearrangement joins TRBV7-2 to TRBJ2-6, with D maybe TRBD1 (5 bases). This CDR3 comprises 14 residues. Germline CDR1 SGHTA, CDR2 FQGNSA. V lost 6 bases, J lost 0 bases, and 6 bases lay in between. The chain's CDR3 is CASSTGSGANVLTF. As DNA, the CDR3 is TGTGCCAGCAGTACAGGCTCTGGGGCCAACGTCCTGACTTTC. The full variable domain, completed using reference TRBV7-2 and TRBJ2-6, is GAGVSQSPSNKVTEKGKDVELRCDPISGHTALYWYRQSLGQGLEFLIYFQGNSAPDKSGLPSDRFSAERTGGSVSTLTIQRTQQEDSAVYLCASSTGSGANVLTFGAGSRLTVL.

This clone has a single count. This is likely a read error, given that the CDR3 carries no conserved phenylalanine or tryptophan at its end. V usage is TRBV6-1 and J usage is TRBJ1-2, with unresolved D. This CDR3 is built from 13 residues. Deletions cut 8 bases from V and 5 bases from J, with 15 bases between. Germline loops: CDR1 MNHNS, CDR2 SASEGT. CDR3 loop: CASLDRVRYGYTL. CDR3 nucleotides: TGTGCCAGCCTAGACCGGGTCCGATATGGCTACACCCTC.